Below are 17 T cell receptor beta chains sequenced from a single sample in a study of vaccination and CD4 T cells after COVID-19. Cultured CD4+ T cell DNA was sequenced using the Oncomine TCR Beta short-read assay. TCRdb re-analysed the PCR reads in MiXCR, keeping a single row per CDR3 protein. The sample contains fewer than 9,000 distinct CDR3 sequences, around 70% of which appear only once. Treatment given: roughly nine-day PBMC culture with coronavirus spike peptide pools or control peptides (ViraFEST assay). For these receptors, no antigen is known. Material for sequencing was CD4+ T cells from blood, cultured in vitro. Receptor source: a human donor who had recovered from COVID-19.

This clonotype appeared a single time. The CDR3 region is CSALRVADTQYF. DNA of the CDR3: TGCAGTGCCCTCAGGGTGGCAGATACGCAGTATTTT. This rearrangement joins TRBV20-1 to TRBJ2-3; possibly TRBD1 for D (5 bases). V was trimmed by 6 bases and J by 4 bases, leaving 11 bases between them. Germline CDR1 and CDR2: DFQATT and SNEGSKA (reference sequence). The CDR3 consists of 12 residues.

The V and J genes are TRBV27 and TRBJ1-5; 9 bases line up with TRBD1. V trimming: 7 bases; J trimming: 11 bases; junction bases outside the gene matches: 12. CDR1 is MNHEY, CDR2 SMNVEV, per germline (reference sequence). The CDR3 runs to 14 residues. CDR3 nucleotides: TGTGCCAGCACCAAAAGAGGGACAGGGAGCACCCAGCATTTT. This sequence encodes CASTKRGTGSTQHF.

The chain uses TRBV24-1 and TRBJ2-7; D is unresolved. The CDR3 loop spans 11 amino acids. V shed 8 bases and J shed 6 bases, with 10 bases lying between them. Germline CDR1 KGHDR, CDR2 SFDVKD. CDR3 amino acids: CATKDPPEQYF. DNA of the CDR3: TGTGCCACCAAGGACCCGCCCGAGCAGTACTTC.

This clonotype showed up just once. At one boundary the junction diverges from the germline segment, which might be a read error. CDR3 loop: CASSFGVSDQPQHF. CDR3 sequence (DNA): TGTGCCAGCAGCTTTGGGGTTAGCGATCAGCCCCAGCATTTT. This chain connects TRBV7-8 to TRBJ1-5; D unclear. The CDR3 loop spans 14 amino acids. From germline, CDR1 is SGHVS and CDR2 FQNEAQ.

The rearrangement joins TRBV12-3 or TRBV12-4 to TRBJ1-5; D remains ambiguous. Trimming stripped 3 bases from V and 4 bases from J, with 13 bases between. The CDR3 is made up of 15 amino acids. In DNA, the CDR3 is TGTGCCAGCAGTTTCAACGGGGAGGGTAATCAGCCCCAGCATTTT. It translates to CASSFNGEGNQPQHF.

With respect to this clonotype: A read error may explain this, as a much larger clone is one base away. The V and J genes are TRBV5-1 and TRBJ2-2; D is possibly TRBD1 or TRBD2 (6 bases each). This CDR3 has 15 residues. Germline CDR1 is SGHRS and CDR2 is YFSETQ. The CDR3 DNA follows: TGCGCCAGCAGCTTGGACAGGGTGACGGGCGGGGAGCTGCTTTTT. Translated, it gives CASSLDRVTGGELLF. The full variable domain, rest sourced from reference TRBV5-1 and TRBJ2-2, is KAGVTQTPRYLIKTRGQQVTLSCSPISGHRSVSWYQQTPGQGLQFLFEYFSETQRNKGNFPGRFSGRQFSNSRSEMNVSTLELGDSALYLCASSLDRVTGGELLFGEGSRLTVL.

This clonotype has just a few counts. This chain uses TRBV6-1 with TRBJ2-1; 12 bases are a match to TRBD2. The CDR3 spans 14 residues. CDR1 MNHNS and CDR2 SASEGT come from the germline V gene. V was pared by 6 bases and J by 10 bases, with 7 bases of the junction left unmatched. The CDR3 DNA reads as TGTGCCAGCAGCCCCGGGACTAGCGGGCCGGAGCAGTTCTTC. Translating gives CASSPGTSGPEQFF.

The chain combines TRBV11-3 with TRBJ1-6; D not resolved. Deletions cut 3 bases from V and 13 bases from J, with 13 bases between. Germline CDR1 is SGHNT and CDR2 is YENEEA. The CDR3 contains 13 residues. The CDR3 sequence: CASSFGAVPPLHF. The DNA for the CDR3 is TGTGCCAGCAGCTTTGGAGCGGTTCCGCCCCTCCACTTT.

The CDR3 region has the DNA TGTGCCAGCAGCTTAGAGGGCAATCCGTCACCCCTCCACTTT. Translating it yields CASSLEGNPSPLHF. This chain links TRBV7-2 with TRBJ1-6, with D unresolved. The CDR3 spans 14 residues. The V gene's germline CDR1 is SGHTA and CDR2 FQGNSA. V was shortened by 1 base and J by 10 bases, with 11 bases between the two germline ends.

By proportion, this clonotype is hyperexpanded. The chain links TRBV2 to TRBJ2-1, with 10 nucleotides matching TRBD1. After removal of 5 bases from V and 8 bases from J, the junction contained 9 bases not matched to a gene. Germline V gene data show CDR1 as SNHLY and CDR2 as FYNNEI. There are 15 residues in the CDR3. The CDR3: CASSTTGQGSDEQFF. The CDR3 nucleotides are TGTGCCAGCAGTACGACGGGACAGGGGAGCGATGAGCAGTTCTTC.

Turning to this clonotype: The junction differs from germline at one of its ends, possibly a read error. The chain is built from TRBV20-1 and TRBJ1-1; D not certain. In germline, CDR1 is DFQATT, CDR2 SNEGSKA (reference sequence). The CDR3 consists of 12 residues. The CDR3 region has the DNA TGCAGTGCTAGAGATTGGAACCCTGAAGCTTTCTTT. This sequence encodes CSARDWNPEAFF.

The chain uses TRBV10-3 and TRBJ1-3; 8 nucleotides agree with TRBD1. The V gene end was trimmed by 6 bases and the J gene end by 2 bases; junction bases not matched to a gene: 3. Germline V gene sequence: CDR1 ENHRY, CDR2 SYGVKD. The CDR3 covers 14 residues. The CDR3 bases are TGTGCCATCAGAGCGGACAGGGCTGGAAACACCATATATTTT. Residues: CAIRADRAGNTIYF.

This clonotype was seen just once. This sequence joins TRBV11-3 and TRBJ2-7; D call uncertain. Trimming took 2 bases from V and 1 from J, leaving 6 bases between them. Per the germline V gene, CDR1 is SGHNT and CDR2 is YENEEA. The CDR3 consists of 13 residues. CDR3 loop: CASSLQVSYEQYF. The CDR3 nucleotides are TGTGCCAGCAGCTTACAGGTTTCCTACGAGCAGTACTTC.

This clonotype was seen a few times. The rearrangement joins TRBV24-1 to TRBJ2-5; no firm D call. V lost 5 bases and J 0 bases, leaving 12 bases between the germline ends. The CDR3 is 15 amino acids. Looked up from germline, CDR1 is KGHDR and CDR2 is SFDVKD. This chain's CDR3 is CATSAVVTDQETQYF. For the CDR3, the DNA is TGTGCCACCAGTGCTGTTGTAACAGACCAAGAGACCCAGTACTTC.

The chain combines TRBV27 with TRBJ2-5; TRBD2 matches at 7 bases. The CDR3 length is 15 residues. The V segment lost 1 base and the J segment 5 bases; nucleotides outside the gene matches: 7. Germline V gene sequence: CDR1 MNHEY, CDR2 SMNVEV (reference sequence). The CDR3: CASSLFFREGETQYF. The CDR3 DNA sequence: TGTGCCAGCAGTTTATTCTTCAGGGAGGGGGAGACCCAGTACTTC.

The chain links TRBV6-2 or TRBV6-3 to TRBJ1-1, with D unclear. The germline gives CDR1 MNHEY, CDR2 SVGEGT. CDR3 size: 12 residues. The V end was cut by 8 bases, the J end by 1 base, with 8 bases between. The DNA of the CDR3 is TGTGCCAGCGGGGAGGGGAACACTGAAGCTTTCTTT. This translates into CASGEGNTEAFF.

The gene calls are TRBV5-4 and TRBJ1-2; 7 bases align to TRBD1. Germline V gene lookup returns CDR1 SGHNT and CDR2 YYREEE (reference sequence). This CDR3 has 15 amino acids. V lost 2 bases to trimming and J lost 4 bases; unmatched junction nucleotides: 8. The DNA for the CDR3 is TGTGCCAGCAGCTTACTAAGGGGGCTACGCTATGGCTACACCTTC. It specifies CASSLLRGLRYGYTF.